The 6 T cell receptor beta chains below all came from one sample that was sequenced in a study of blood T cell repertoires in COVID-19. Clones were read by immunoSEQ multiplex PCR, and TCRdb kept only the in-frame ones, dropping some. The sample lists 200,000 to 250,000 clones; under 90% were seen once. Material for sequencing was peripheral blood. The receptors derive from a woman aged 80 or over with active or convalescent COVID-19.

The genes are TRBV24-1 and TRBJ2-5; TRBD2 agrees at 7 bases. Germline V CDR1 and CDR2: KGHDR, SFDVKD. The trim removed 6 bases at V and 4 bases at J, leaving 4 bases unmatched. The CDR3 is made up of 13 amino acids. In nucleotides, the CDR3 is TGTGCCACCAGTCGAACGGGAGGAGAGACCCAGTACTTC. Translating it yields CATSRTGGETQYF.

The rearrangement uses TRBV19 and TRBJ2-7; 9 bases line up with TRBD2. V lost 5 bases and J lost 2; bases outside the gene matches: 7. The germline CDR1 and CDR2 sequences are LNHDA and SQIVND (reference sequence). CDR3 size: 15 residues. DNA of the CDR3: TGTGCCAGTAGTGTCTCGACTAGCGGAGCCTACGAGCAGTACTTC. Protein sequence: CASSVSTSGAYEQYF. The complete variable domain, with remaining parts taken from reference TRBV19 and TRBJ2-7, reads DGGITQSPKYLFRKEGQNVTLSCEQNLNHDAMYWYRQDPGQGLRLIYYSQIVNDFQKGDIAEGYSVSREKKESFPLTVTSAQKNPTAFYLCASSVSTSGAYEQYFGPGTRLTVT.

This clone was detected many times. The V and J genes are TRBV6-6 and TRBJ1-5; TRBD1 matches at 9 bases. This CDR3 is built from 16 residues. Trimming at V came to 4 bases and at J to 6 bases, leaving 10 bases not matched to a gene. Germline V lookup: CDR1 MNHNY, CDR2 SVGAGI (reference sequence). CDR3 nucleotide sequence: TGTGCCAGCAGTTCCCAGGACAGGGGCAGGAGTCAGCCCCAGCATTTT. Its translation: CASSSQDRGRSQPQHF.

This chain connects TRBV20-1 to TRBJ2-3, with 9 bases that match TRBD2. V trimming: 3 bases; J trimming: 9 bases; junction bases outside the gene matches: 13. CDR1 and CDR2 (germline): DFQATT, SNEGSKA (reference sequence). CDR3 length equals 15 residues. The chain's CDR3 is CSASARGLAKLTQYF. CDR3 nucleotide sequence: TGCAGTGCTAGTGCTCGGGGACTAGCAAAACTAACGCAGTATTTT.

CDR3 coding DNA: TGTGCCAGCAGCTTGGGACAGGGTTCGGATGAGCAGTTCTTC. Translation: CASSLGQGSDEQFF. V and J are TRBV7-9 and TRBJ2-1; TRBD1 agrees at 9 bases. Per germline, CDR1 SEHNR and CDR2 FQNEAQ (reference sequence). J gave up 8 bases and V 3 bases, and 5 bases lay outside the gene matches. The CDR3 is made up of 14 amino acids. Combining the CDR3 with reference TRBV7-9 and TRBJ2-1 gives the whole variable domain DTGVSQNPRHKITKRGQNVTFRCDPISEHNRLYWYRQTLGQGPEFLTYFQNEAQLEKSRLLSDRFSAERPKGSFSTLEIQRTEQGDSAMYLCASSLGQGSDEQFFGPGTRLTVL.

CDR3 region: CASSLGTGRNTEAFF. CDR3 DNA: TGTGCCAGCAGTTTAGGGACAGGGAGAAACACTGAAGCTTTCTTT. V gene TRBV27 combines with J gene TRBJ1-1, with 9 bases that match TRBD1. The ends lost 2 bases at V and 2 bases at J; junction bases unmatched: 3. The CDR3 length is 15 residues. From germline, CDR1 is MNHEY and CDR2 SMNVEV (reference sequence).